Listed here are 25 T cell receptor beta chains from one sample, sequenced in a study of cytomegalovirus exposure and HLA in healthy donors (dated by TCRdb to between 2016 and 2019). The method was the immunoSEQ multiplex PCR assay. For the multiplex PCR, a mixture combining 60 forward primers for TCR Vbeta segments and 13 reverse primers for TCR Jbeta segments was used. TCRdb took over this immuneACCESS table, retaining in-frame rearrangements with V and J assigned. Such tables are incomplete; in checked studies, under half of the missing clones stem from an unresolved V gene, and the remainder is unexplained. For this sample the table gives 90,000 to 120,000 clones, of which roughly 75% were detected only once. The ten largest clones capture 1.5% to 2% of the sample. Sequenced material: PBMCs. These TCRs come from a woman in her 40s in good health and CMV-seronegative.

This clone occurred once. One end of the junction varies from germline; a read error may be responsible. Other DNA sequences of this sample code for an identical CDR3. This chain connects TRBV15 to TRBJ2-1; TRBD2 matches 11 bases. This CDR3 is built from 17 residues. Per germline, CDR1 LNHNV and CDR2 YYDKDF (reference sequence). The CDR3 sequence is CATRLAGSPYSSVEQFF. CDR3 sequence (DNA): TGCGCCACTCGACTAGCGGGATCACCCTACTCGAGTGTTGAGCAGTTCTTC.

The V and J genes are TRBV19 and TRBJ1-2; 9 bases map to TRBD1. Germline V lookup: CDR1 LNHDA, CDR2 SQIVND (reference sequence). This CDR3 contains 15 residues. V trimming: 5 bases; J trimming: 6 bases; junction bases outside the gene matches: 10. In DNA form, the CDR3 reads TGTGCCAGTAGTGCCGGGACAGGGATTTGGCATGGCTACACCTTC. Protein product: CASSAGTGIWHGYTF.

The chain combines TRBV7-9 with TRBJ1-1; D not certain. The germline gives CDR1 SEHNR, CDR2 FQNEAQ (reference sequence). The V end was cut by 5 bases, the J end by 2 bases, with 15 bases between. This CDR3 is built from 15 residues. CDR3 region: CASSPRRRPNTEAFF. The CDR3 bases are TGTGCCAGCAGCCCACGTCGGCGGCCCAACACTGAAGCTTTCTTT.

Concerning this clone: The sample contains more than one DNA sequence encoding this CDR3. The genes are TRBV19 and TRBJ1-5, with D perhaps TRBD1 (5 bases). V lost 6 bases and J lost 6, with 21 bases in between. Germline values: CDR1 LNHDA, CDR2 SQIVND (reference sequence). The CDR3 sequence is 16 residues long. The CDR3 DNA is TGTGCCAGTAGGCCCGGGGGGGGAACCTTCGTTCAGCCCCAGCATTTT. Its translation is CASRPGGGTFVQPQHF.

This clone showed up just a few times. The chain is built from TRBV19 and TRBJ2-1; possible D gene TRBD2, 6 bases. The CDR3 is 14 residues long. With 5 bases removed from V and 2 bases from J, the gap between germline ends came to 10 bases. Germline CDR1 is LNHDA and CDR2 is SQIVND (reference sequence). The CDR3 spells CASSWGEPYNEQFF. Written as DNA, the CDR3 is TGTGCCAGTAGTTGGGGGGAGCCCTACAATGAGCAGTTCTTC. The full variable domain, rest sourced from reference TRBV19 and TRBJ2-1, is DGGITQSPKYLFRKEGQNVTLSCEQNLNHDAMYWYRQDPGQGLRLIYYSQIVNDFQKGDIAEGYSVSREKKESFPLTVTSAQKNPTAFYLCASSWGEPYNEQFFGPGTRLTVL.

CDR3 residues: CASSLATVLISYEQYF. For the CDR3, the DNA is TGTGCCAGCAGTCTAGCGACAGTCCTAATCTCCTACGAGCAGTACTTC. The rearrangement uses TRBV28 and TRBJ2-7, with TRBD2 as a possible D gene (6 bases). This CDR3 has 16 amino acids. Germline CDR1 is MDHEN and CDR2 is SYDVKM. Trimming shortened V by 5 bases and J by 0 bases, and 17 bases separated the two germline ends.

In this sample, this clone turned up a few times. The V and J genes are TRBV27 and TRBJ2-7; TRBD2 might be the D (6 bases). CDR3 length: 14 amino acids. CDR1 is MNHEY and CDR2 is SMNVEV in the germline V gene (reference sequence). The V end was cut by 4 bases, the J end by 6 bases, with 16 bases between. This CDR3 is CASSSYPTRGEQYF. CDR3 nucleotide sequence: TGTGCCAGCAGTTCATATCCGACTAGGGGCGAGCAGTACTTC.

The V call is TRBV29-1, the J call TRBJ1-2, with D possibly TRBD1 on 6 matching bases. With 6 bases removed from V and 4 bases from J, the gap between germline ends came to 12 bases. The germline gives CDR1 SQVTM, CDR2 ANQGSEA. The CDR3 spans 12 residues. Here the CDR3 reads CSVRQESYGYTF. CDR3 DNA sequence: TGCAGCGTGAGACAGGAAAGCTATGGCTACACCTTC.

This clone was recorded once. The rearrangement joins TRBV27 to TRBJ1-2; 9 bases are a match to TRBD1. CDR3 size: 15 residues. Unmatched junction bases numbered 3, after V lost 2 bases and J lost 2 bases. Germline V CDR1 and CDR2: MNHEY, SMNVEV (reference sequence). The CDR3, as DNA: TGTGCCAGCAGTTTAGGACAGGGGAGGAACTATGGCTACACCTTC. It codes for CASSLGQGRNYGYTF.

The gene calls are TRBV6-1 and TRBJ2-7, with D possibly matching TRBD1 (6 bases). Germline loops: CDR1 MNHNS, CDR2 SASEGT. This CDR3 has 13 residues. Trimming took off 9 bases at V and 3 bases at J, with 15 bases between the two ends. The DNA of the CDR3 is TGTGCCAGTCTCCGGGACACACTCTACGAGCAGTACTTC. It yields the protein CASLRDTLYEQYF.

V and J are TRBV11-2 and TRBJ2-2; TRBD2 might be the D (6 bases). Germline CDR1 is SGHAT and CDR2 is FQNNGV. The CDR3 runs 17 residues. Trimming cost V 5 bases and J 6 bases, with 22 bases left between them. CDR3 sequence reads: CASSALPGTTGAGELFF. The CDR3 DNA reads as TGTGCCAGCAGCGCGCTCCCCGGGACCACGGGGGCCGGGGAGCTGTTTTTT.

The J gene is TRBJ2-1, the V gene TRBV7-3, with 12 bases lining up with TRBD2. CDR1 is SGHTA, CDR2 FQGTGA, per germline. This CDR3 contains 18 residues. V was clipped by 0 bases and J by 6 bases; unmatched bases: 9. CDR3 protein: CASSLTGLAGGRGNEQFF. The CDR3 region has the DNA TGTGCCAGCAGCTTAACCGGGCTAGCGGGAGGGCGGGGCAATGAGCAGTTCTTC.

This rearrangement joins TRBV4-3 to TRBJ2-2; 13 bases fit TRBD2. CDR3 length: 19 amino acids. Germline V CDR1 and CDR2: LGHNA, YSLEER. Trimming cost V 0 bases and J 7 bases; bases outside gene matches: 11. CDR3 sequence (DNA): TGCGCCAGCAGCCAAGATATTGGACTAGCGGGAGTGAGTAGCGGGGAGCTGTTTTTT. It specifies CASSQDIGLAGVSSGELFF.

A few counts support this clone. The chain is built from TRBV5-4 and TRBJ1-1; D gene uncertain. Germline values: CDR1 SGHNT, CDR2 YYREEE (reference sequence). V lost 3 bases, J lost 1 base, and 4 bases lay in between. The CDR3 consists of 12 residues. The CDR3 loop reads CASSYGNTEAFF. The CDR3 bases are TGTGCCAGCAGCTACGGGAACACTGAAGCTTTCTTT.

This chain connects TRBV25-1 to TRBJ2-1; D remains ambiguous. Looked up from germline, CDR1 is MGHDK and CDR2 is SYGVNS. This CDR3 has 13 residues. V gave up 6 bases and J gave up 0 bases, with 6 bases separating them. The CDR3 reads CASRRSSYNEQFF. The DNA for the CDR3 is TGTGCCAGCAGGCGTAGCTCCTACAATGAGCAGTTCTTC.

CDR3 nucleotides: TGTGCCAGCTACCCCGGGGTATTCCGTGGCTACACCTTC. Protein product: CASYPGVFRGYTF. J is TRBJ1-2 and V is TRBV28; D ambiguous. The CDR3 is 13 amino acids. Germline values: CDR1 MDHEN, CDR2 SYDVKM. The ends were cut back, 8 bases at V and 7 bases at J, with 17 bases in the middle.

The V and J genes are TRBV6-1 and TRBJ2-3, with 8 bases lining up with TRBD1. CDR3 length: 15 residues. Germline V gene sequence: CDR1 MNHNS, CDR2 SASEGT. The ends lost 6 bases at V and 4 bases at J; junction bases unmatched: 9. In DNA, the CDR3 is TGTGCCAGCAGCAGACAGGGGCTATTAGCAGATACGCAGTATTTT. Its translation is CASSRQGLLADTQYF.

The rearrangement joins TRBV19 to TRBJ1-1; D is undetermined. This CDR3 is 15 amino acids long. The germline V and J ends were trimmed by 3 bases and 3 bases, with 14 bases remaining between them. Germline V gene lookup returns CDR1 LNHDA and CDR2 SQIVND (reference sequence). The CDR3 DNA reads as TGTGCCAGTAGTATGGGGAACGGACTTTACACTGAAGCTTTCTTT. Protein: CASSMGNGLYTEAFF.

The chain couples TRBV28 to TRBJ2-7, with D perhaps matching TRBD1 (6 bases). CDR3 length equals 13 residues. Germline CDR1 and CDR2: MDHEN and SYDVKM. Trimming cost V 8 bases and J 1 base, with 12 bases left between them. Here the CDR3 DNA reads TGTGCCAGCCACGGAACAGGGTCCTACGAGCAGTACTTC. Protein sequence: CASHGTGSYEQYF.

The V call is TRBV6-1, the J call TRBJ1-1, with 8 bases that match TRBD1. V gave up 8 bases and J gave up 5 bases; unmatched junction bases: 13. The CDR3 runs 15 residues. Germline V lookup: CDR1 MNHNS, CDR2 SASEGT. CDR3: CASVMGAGGMTEAFF. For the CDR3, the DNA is TGTGCCAGCGTTATGGGCGCAGGGGGCATGACTGAAGCTTTCTTT.

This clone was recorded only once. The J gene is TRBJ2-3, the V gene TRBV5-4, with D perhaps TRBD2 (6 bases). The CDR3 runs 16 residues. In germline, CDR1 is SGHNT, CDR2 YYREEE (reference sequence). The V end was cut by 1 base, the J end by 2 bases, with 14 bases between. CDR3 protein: CASSLWGEEATDTQYF. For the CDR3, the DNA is TGTGCCAGCAGCTTGTGGGGGGAAGAGGCCACAGATACGCAGTATTTT.

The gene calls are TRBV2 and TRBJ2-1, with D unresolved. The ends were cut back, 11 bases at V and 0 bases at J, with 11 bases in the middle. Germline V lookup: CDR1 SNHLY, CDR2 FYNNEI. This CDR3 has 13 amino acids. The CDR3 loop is CAGGASSYNEQFF. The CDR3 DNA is TGTGCCGGCGGAGCCAGCTCCTACAATGAGCAGTTCTTC.

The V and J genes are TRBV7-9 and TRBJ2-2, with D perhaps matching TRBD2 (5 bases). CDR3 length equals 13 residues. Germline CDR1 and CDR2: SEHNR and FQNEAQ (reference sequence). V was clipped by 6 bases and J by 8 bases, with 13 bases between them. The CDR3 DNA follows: TGTGCCAGCAGTAGGGAGTTAGTTGGGGAGCTGTTTTTT. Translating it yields CASSRELVGELFF.

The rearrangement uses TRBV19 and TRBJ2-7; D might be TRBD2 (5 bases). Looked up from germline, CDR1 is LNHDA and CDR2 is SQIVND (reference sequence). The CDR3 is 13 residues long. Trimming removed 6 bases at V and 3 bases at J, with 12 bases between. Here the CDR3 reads CASSQTGDYEQYF. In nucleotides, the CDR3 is TGTGCCAGTAGCCAGACCGGGGACTACGAGCAGTACTTC.

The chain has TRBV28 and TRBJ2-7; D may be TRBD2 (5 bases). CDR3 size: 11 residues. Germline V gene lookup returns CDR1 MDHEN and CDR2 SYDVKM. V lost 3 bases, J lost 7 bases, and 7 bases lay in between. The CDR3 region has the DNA TGTGCCAGCAGTTTTACGGGGGAGCAGTACTTC. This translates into CASSFTGEQYF.